The T cell receptor (beta chain) under discussion was sequenced for a study of blood T cell repertoires in COVID-19 (TCRdb year 2020). For the wider study: The collaborator samples originated in the United States, Italy and Spain and spanned the acute and convalescent phases of COVID-19. The material from the prospective study consisted of cDNA or gDNA derived from T cells, B-cell-depleted T cells, or PBMCs. Subjects who had been exposed to COVID-19, were actively infected with it, or had recovered from it provided the deeply sampled blood TCRbeta repertoires that made up the dataset. The repertoires were released in a freely available public database meant as a resource for research on the immune response to SARS-CoV-2. Samples were obtained from the ongoing ImmuneRACE study (first 160 participants) and from about 1,300 subjects provided by 6 global collaborators. A de-identified subject ID, COVID-19 status, age in years and sex were almost always included in the sample metadata. Where available, HLA class I and class II types were taken from metadata supplied by the sample provider and were not determined by assay-based typing. General findings and caveats noted by the study authors: The quantity of clinical and demographic metadata differed by source and by participant and was supplied without curation.

Taken from the germline V gene, the CDR1 and CDR2 loops are SGHRS and YFSETQ. The CDR3 runs 15 amino acids, cysteine and phenylalanine included. Only the CDR3 portion is preserved as DNA: 45 bases, with reading frame beginning at the first base. Germline trimming amounts to 3 bases on V and 6 bases on J, with 6 as the count of junction bases outside the gene matches. Note on this clone: It has no known antigen specificity. The input lacks base qualities; no much larger clone sits a single base away.

The collaborating institutions used their own protocols to collect whole blood in K2EDTA tubes. Collaborator samples were shipped for TCRbeta analysis as frozen whole blood, isolated PBMCs, or DNA extracted from either sample type. TCRbeta CDR3 regions were amplified from genomic DNA by means of the immunoSEQ Assay, a bias-controlled multiplex PCR. The authors' pipeline ran thus. The number of nucleated cells in each sample was estimated by amplification of reference gene primers within the assay. Sequence reads were collapsed and filtered to measure the absolute abundance of every unique TCRbeta CDR3 rearrangement. Productive Simpson clonality was computed per sample as the square root of Simpson's diversity index over productive rearrangements. In TCRdb, the immuneACCESS table is reduced to in-frame sequences with V and J assigned. These tables do not hold every clone; where another copy was compared, an unresolved V gene accounts for under half, and the others remain unexplained. V and J calls plus clone size are reproduced from that table; the DNA served to infer D and trimming. Across this sample there are 200,000 to 300,000 clones, with about 82% seen only once. The ten top clones hold around 6.4% of the sample.

Here the chain combines TRBV5-1 and TRBJ1-4; 9 central nucleotides agree with TRBD1. Input material: peripheral blood. This TCR was sampled from a woman aged 55-70 years with active or convalescent COVID-19. The bases are TGCGCCAGCAGCTCGGCCGGGACAGGGTATGAAAAACTGTTTTTT. Protein translation: CASSSAGTGYEKLFF.